These 19 T cell receptor beta chains came from one sample sequenced in a study of regulatory T cells in long-lasting Graves disease. CDR3-region Arm-PCR and iRepertoire HTBI primers produced the TCR beta libraries. TCRdb reanalysed the multiplex PCR reads using MiXCR and keeps one entry per CDR3 protein. Among 310,000 or so distinct CDR3 sequences listed, approximately 20% were seen once. As to time point: persistent/refractory GD, antithyroid drugs over 5 years with positive TRAb. RNA from PBMCs was the source of the TCR library. The sequencing used peripheral blood mononuclear cells (PBMCs), collected when the disease was refractory, from a patient treated with antithyroid drugs. Every receptor here comes from a female donor with Graves disease.

The table lists this clonotype with many counts. The chain recombines TRBV12-3 or TRBV12-4 with TRBJ1-1; D gene uncertain. The CDR3 consists of 14 residues. Trimming stripped 3 bases from V and 3 bases from J, with 11 bases between. CDR3 DNA: TGTGCCAGCAGTTTGAGGCGGAGGGACACTGAAGCTTTCTTT. Translation: CASSLRRRDTEAFF.

The rearrangement uses TRBV5-5 and TRBJ2-7, with a weak D call TRBD2 (6 bases). The V and J ends lost 0 bases and 5 bases respectively, with 12 bases between them. CDR3 size: 14 residues. Germline assignment: CDR1 SGHKS and CDR2 YYEKEE (reference sequence). CDR3 in DNA: TGTGCCAGCAGCTTGGTCGGGGGTCGGGACGAGCAGTACTTC. Protein product: CASSLVGGRDEQYF.

This chain connects TRBV30 to TRBJ2-5; D remains ambiguous. Germline CDR1 reads GTSNPN; CDR2 reads SVGIG (reference sequence). The CDR3 has 11 amino acids. V was trimmed by 2 bases and J by 5 bases, leaving 6 bases between them. The CDR3 nucleotides are TGTGCCTGGAGTCGTGAGGAGACCCAGTACTTC. Protein sequence: CAWSREETQYF.

This clonotype was seen many times. This chain links TRBV30 with TRBJ1-2, with D possibly TRBD1 on 6 matching bases. Between the trimmed V and J ends, which lost 5 bases and 5 bases, there was a span of 12 bases. Germline V gives CDR1 GTSNPN, CDR2 SVGIG (reference sequence). The CDR3 is made up of 12 amino acids. This CDR3 reads CAWAGTPYGYTF. The CDR3, as DNA: TGTGCCTGGGCCGGGACACCATATGGCTACACCTTC.

There are a few counts of this clonotype. This chain uses TRBV28 with TRBJ2-4, with D perhaps TRBD1 (6 bases). The CDR3 is made up of 14 amino acids. Trimming pared 3 bases from V and 6 bases from J, leaving 12 bases between. Germline assignment: CDR1 MDHEN and CDR2 SYDVKM. Here the CDR3 DNA reads TGTGCCAGCAGTTTTTTCAGGGGCGGAAACATTCAGTACTTC. It encodes CASSFFRGGNIQYF.

This clonotype was seen many times. The chain has TRBV2 and TRBJ2-2; the D is unclear. CDR1 and CDR2 from the germline V gene are SNHLY and FYNNEI. This CDR3 has 16 amino acids. V was trimmed by 0 bases and J by 6 bases, leaving 14 bases between them. The CDR3 DNA follows: TGTGCCAGCAGTGAAGCGCGCGTGTCTAACGCCGGGGAGCTGTTTTTT. Translation gives CASSEARVSNAGELFF.

The count of this clonotype is one. The CDR3 sequence is CASSLSSAISSPGELFF. CDR3 DNA sequence: TGTGCCAGCAGTTTAAGCTCGGCGATCTCGTCCCCCGGGGAGCTGTTTTTT. The gene calls are TRBV27 and TRBJ2-2; D remains ambiguous. V lost 2 bases, J lost 6 bases, and 19 bases lay in between. The CDR3 consists of 17 residues. Germline CDR1 MNHEY, CDR2 SMNVEV (reference sequence).

At least ten counts were recorded for this clonotype. The V and J genes are TRBV24-1 and TRBJ2-4, with 11 bases matching TRBD2. V gave up 4 bases and J gave up 0 bases; unmatched junction bases: 7. CDR3 size: 18 residues. Germline-derived CDR1 and CDR2 are KGHDR and SFDVKD. In DNA form, the CDR3 reads TGTGCCACCAGTGACTCCCGGACTAGCGGGCTAGCCAAAAACATTCAGTACTTC. It encodes CATSDSRTSGLAKNIQYF.

This clonotype was counted at least ten times. The CDR3 nucleotides are TGCGCCAGCAGCGAGGGACTAGTTTCGTACGAGCAGTACTTC. This translates into CASSEGLVSYEQYF. The chain carries TRBV5-1 and TRBJ2-7; 8 bases fit TRBD2. This CDR3 contains 14 residues. V gave up 4 bases and J gave up 4 bases; unmatched junction bases: 7. Germline-derived CDR1 and CDR2 are SGHRS and YFSETQ.

This clonotype has a handful of counts. The rearrangement uses TRBV5-4 and TRBJ2-5; maybe TRBD2 (7 bases). CDR3 length equals 15 residues. The V and J ends lost 4 bases and 0 bases respectively, with 13 bases between them. Germline lookup yields CDR1 SGHNT and CDR2 YYREEE (reference sequence). The CDR3 reads CASSLAEGDQETQYF. In DNA form, the CDR3 reads TGTGCCAGCAGCCTAGCGGAGGGGGACCAAGAGACCCAGTACTTC.

This clonotype was counted ten times or more. The chain links TRBV11-2 to TRBJ2-6; 16 nucleotides agree with TRBD2. Per the germline V gene, CDR1 is SGHAT and CDR2 is FQNNGV. With V trimmed by 5 bases and J by 13 bases, 8 bases remained unmatched. The CDR3 length is 16 residues. The chain's CDR3 is CASSRGLAGGTGVLTF. CDR3 coding DNA: TGTGCCAGCAGCAGGGGACTAGCGGGAGGGACCGGGGTCCTGACTTTC.

This clonotype was counted at least ten times. Here the CDR3 reads CASSQDGQGRGYTF. In DNA, the CDR3 is TGTGCCAGCAGCCAGGACGGACAGGGAAGGGGCTACACCTTC. This chain joins TRBV11-3 and TRBJ1-2; 8 bases map to TRBD1. The J segment lost 8 bases and the V segment lost 5 bases, leaving 10 bases of the junction unmatched. Germline V gives CDR1 SGHNT, CDR2 YENEEA. This CDR3 is built from 14 residues.

This clonotype appeared many times. CDR3 protein: CASSLAGLRAETQYF. The DNA for the CDR3 is TGTGCCAGCAGTTTAGCGGGACTCAGGGCAGAGACCCAGTACTTC. The chain is built from TRBV12-3 or TRBV12-4 and TRBJ2-5; tentative D call: TRBD2 (6 bases). This CDR3 has 15 amino acids. Trimming pared 0 bases from V and 4 bases from J, leaving 12 bases between.

Points on this clonotype: This may be a read error: a much more frequent sequence differs by one nucleotide. The chain recombines TRBV28 with TRBJ1-1, with a weak D call TRBD1 (5 bases). Germline CDR1 MDHEN, CDR2 SYDVKM. This CDR3 has 12 amino acids. CDR3 region: CASNPGGDEALF. CDR3 nucleotide sequence: TGTGCCAGCAATCCTGGGGGGGATGAAGCTCTCTTT.

The J gene is TRBJ2-7, the V gene TRBV6-2 or TRBV6-3; D assignment may be TRBD1 or TRBD2 (5 bases each). Trimming shortened V by 5 bases and J by 8 bases, and 22 bases separated the two germline ends. Germline V CDR1 and CDR2: MNHEY, SVGEGT. This CDR3 has 15 residues. This CDR3 is CASSEPLGASPKQYF. DNA of the CDR3: TGTGCCAGCAGTGAACCCCTCGGGGCCTCCCCCAAGCAGTACTTC.

The chain employs TRBV2 and TRBJ2-3; 9 bases are shared with TRBD2. This CDR3 is built from 15 residues. Trimming took 4 bases from V and 6 from J; bases not matched to a gene: 8. Germline assignment: CDR1 SNHLY and CDR2 FYNNEI. CDR3 nucleotide sequence: TGTGCCAGCAGTGTGCTAATAGCGGGAGTGGATACGCAGTATTTT. It is translated as CASSVLIAGVDTQYF.

Only a few counts were recorded for this clonotype. This rearrangement joins TRBV18 to TRBJ2-5, with D maybe TRBD2 (5 bases). Per the germline V gene, CDR1 is KGHSH and CDR2 is LQKENI. The CDR3 is made up of 16 amino acids. Trimming took 4 bases from V and 2 from J, leaving 17 bases between them. The CDR3 is CASSLWAELDQETQYF. DNA of the CDR3: TGTGCCAGCTCACTTTGGGCGGAACTAGATCAAGAGACCCAGTACTTC.

This clonotype turned up a few times. The J gene is TRBJ1-1, the V gene TRBV29-1; D call uncertain. Deletions cut 2 bases from V and 4 bases from J, with 11 bases between. Germline loops: CDR1 SQVTM, CDR2 ANQGSEA. This CDR3 region has 13 residues. Here the CDR3 DNA reads TGCAGCGTTGAACGGCCTTTGTCCACTGAAGCTTTCTTT. Its translation is CSVERPLSTEAFF.

The CDR3 region is CASSKPGTDYEQYF. CDR3 coding DNA: TGTGCCAGCAGCAAACCCGGGACGGACTACGAGCAGTACTTC. The chain carries TRBV9 and TRBJ2-7, with D possibly called TRBD1 or TRBD2 (5 bases each). The V and J ends lost 4 bases and 3 bases respectively, with 14 bases between them. Germline CDR1 and CDR2: SGDLS and YYNGEE. This CDR3 is built from 14 residues.